Each of the 15 T cell receptor beta chains below was sequenced from the same sample in a study of T cell responses to AZD1222 COVID-19 vaccine. Profiled with immunoSEQ multiplex PCR; TCRdb holds only in-frame clones, not every one. The data hold around 140,000 clones, with approximately 92% observed a single time. The sample consisted of peripheral blood, taken on day 0 of AZD1222 vaccination. These receptors came from an adult in good health.

The CDR3 nucleotides read TGTGCCAGCTCCGAGGGGGGAGGTACCAATGAGCAGTTCTTC. Protein sequence: CASSEGGGTNEQFF. V gene TRBV28 combines with J gene TRBJ2-1; D possibly matches TRBD1 or TRBD2 (6 bases each). Per germline, CDR1 MDHEN and CDR2 SYDVKM. There are 14 residues in the CDR3. Between the trimmed V and J ends, which lost 8 bases and 6 bases, there was a span of 17 bases.

The chain links TRBV5-8 to TRBJ1-2; 7 bases map to TRBD1. Germline-derived CDR1 and CDR2 are SGHTS and YDEGEE. The trim removed 4 bases at V and 3 bases at J, leaving 6 bases unmatched. The CDR3 is 14 amino acids. CDR3 protein: CASSPDRSYYGYTF. The CDR3, as DNA: TGTGCCAGCAGCCCGGACAGGAGTTACTATGGCTACACCTTC. Using reference TRBV5-8 and TRBJ1-2 for the parts outside the CDR3, the full variable domain is EAGVTQSPTHLIKTRGQQATLRCSPISGHTSVYWYQQALGLGLQFLLWYDEGEERNRGNFPPRFSGRQFPNYSSELNVNALELEDSALYLCASSPDRSYYGYTFGSGTRLTVV.

The chain links TRBV30 to TRBJ1-2; D gene ambiguous. The CDR3 runs to 12 residues. CDR1 GTSNPN and CDR2 SVGIG come from the germline V gene (reference sequence). V gave up 0 bases and J gave up 6 bases, with 8 bases separating them. CDR3 protein: CAWSVVWDGYTF. The CDR3 DNA reads as TGTGCCTGGAGTGTTGTTTGGGATGGCTACACCTTC. Filled out from reference TRBV30 and TRBJ1-2, the complete variable domain reads SQTIHQWPATLVQPVGSPLSLECTVEGTSNPNLYWYRQAAGRGLQLLFYSVGIGQISSEVPQNLSASRPQDRQFILSSKKLLLSDSGFYLCAWSVVWDGYTFGSGTRLTVV.

The chain employs TRBV7-8 and TRBJ2-7; 7 nucleotides match TRBD1. CDR3 length: 14 residues. Germline V gene sequence: CDR1 SGHVS, CDR2 FQNEAQ. Trimming at V came to 4 bases and at J to 2 bases, leaving 5 bases not matched to a gene. The chain's CDR3 is CASSYTGAPYEQYF. CDR3 DNA: TGTGCCAGCAGCTACACAGGGGCCCCCTACGAGCAGTACTTC.

As concerns this clone: Germline is not matched at one junction end, which may reflect a read error. This sequence joins TRBV27 and TRBJ1-1; the D gene is possibly TRBD1 (6 bases). The germline V gene encodes CDR1 MNHEY and CDR2 SMNVEV (reference sequence). This CDR3 comprises 12 residues. The CDR3 sequence: CASILGGGEAFF. CDR3 nucleotide sequence: TGTGCCAGCATTTTAGGGGGTGGTGAAGCTTTCTTT.

This rearrangement joins TRBV3-1 (or the pseudogene TRBV3-2) to TRBJ1-3; 7 nucleotides agree with TRBD1. V lost 6 bases and J lost 3; bases outside the gene matches: 8. The length of the CDR3 is 15 residues. Germline V gene lookup returns CDR1 LGHDT and CDR2 YNNKEL (reference sequence). CDR3: CASRPVGTDGNTIYF. CDR3 in DNA: TGTGCCAGCAGACCCGTGGGGACAGATGGAAACACCATATATTTT.

This clone was seen more than once but under ten times. The junction differs from germline at one of its ends, possibly a read error. The J gene is TRBJ1-4, the V gene TRBV6-1; D is possibly TRBD1 (5 bases). Germline V lookup: CDR1 MNHNS, CDR2 SASEGT. The length of the CDR3 is 11 residues. The CDR3 is CASSDSWGRKF. CDR3 nucleotides: TGTGCCAGCAGTGACAGTTGGGGCCGGAAATTT.

This clone has only a few counts. This chain uses TRBV27 with TRBJ2-3; possibly TRBD2 for D (5 bases). V was pared by 4 bases and J by 0 bases, with 17 bases between. CDR1 is MNHEY and CDR2 is SMNVEV in the germline V gene (reference sequence). The CDR3 length is 17 residues. The CDR3 is CASSSFPLAASTDTQYF. The CDR3 DNA follows: TGTGCCAGCAGTTCCTTCCCCCTAGCCGCTAGCACAGATACGCAGTATTTT.

This clone was seen only a few times. V and J are TRBV6-5 and TRBJ1-2, with D possibly TRBD1 on 6 matching bases. This CDR3 spans 13 amino acids. Deletions cut 4 bases from V and 8 bases from J, with 14 bases between. Germline V gives CDR1 MNHEY, CDR2 SVGAGI. CDR3 in DNA: TGTGCCAGCAGTTCCGGCGGGGGGCGGGGCTACACCTTC. Translated, it gives CASSSGGGRGYTF.

V and J are TRBV4-2 and TRBJ1-2; tentatively, D is TRBD1 (5 bases). V lost 0 bases, J lost 4 bases, and 12 bases lay in between. The CDR3 length is 15 residues. Germline V lookup: CDR1 LGHNA, CDR2 YNFKEQ. In DNA form, the CDR3 reads TGTGCCAGCAGCCAAGAAGTAGGCAGGGTCTATGGCTACACCTTC. This encodes CASSQEVGRVYGYTF.

The chain couples TRBV6-1 to TRBJ2-2; no reliable D call. The CDR3 extends over 13 amino acids. Germline CDR1 is MNHNS and CDR2 is SASEGT. V shed 2 bases and J shed 6 bases, with 7 bases lying between them. CDR3 sequence (DNA): TGTGCCAGCAGTGAAATGGGCGCCGGGGAGCTGTTTTTT. It yields the protein CASSEMGAGELFF.

This clone was observed a few times. The rearrangement uses TRBV2 and TRBJ2-5; 9 bases align to TRBD2. Per germline, CDR1 SNHLY and CDR2 FYNNEI. The CDR3 totals 13 residues. Trimming removed 6 bases from V and 4 bases from J; junction bases left unmatched: 3. In nucleotides, the CDR3 is TGTGCCAGCAGAGGCGGGAGGGGAGAGACCCAGTACTTC. It translates to CASRGGRGETQYF. Full variable domain (rest looked up from reference TRBV2 and TRBJ2-5): EPEVTQTPSHQVTQMGQEVILRCVPISNHLYFYWYRQILGQKVEFLVSFYNNEISEKSEIFDDQFSVERPDGSNFTLKIRSTKLEDSAMYFCASRGGRGETQYFGPGTRLLVL.

The chain carries TRBV2 and TRBJ1-1; 8 positions match TRBD1. The CDR3 is made up of 16 amino acids. CDR1 SNHLY and CDR2 FYNNEI come from the germline V gene. V was clipped by 6 bases and J by 1 base; unmatched bases: 10. The CDR3 loop is CASRRTGIVANTEAFF. CDR3 in DNA: TGTGCCAGCAGGAGGACAGGGATTGTGGCGAACACTGAAGCTTTCTTT.

This sequence joins TRBV7-3 and TRBJ2-3; 10 nucleotides agree with TRBD2. The CDR3 spans 15 residues. Per germline, CDR1 SGHTA and CDR2 FQGTGA. V was pared by 6 bases and J by 1 base, with 4 bases of the junction left unmatched. Written as DNA, the CDR3 is TGTGCCAGCAGTACCGGGACTAGCGGCACAGATACGCAGTATTTT. It yields the protein CASSTGTSGTDTQYF.

This clone was counted a single time. This chain links TRBV3-1 (or the pseudogene TRBV3-2) with TRBJ2-5; D possibly corresponds to TRBD1 (6 bases). V was cut by 0 bases and J by 1 base, with 15 bases left in between. CDR1 is LGHDT and CDR2 is YNNKEL in the germline V gene (reference sequence). CDR3 length equals 17 residues. CDR3 nucleotides: TGTGCCAGCAGCCAAGATAGGGCGGTCAGGGGCCAAGAGACCCAGTACTTC. The encoded protein is CASSQDRAVRGQETQYF.